Presented here are 28 T cell receptor beta chains from one specimen sequenced in a study of blood T cell repertoires in COVID-19. TCRdb's table, derived via immunoSEQ multiplex PCR, lists solely in-frame clones and lacks some. The sample includes 250,000 to 350,000 clones, 87% of them seen just once. Source material: peripheral blood. The receptors derive from a woman in her fifties or sixties who had recovered from COVID-19.

The gene calls are TRBV7-9 and TRBJ2-7; TRBD2 agrees at 8 bases. Germline V CDR1 and CDR2: SEHNR, FQNEAQ (reference sequence). The CDR3 sequence is 15 residues long. J lost 2 bases, V lost 3 bases, and 6 bases had no gene match. Here the CDR3 reads CASSFPGLAAYEQYF. CDR3 coding DNA: TGTGCCAGCAGCTTCCCAGGACTAGCCGCCTACGAGCAGTACTTC.

V usage is TRBV4-1 and J usage is TRBJ1-4, with 9 bases aligning to TRBD1. V gave up 7 bases and J gave up 6 bases; unmatched junction bases: 6. The CDR3 consists of 14 residues. In germline, CDR1 is MGHRA, CDR2 YSYEKL. CDR3 amino acids: CASTPTGGYEKLFF. The CDR3, as DNA: TGCGCCAGCACCCCAACAGGGGGCTATGAAAAACTGTTTTTT.

Concerning this clone: At one of its ends the junction is not consistent with the germline gene, which may arise from a read error. This chain uses TRBV7-7 with TRBJ2-3; 12 nucleotides align to TRBD2. Germline V lookup: CDR1 SSHAT, CDR2 FNYEAQ (reference sequence). This CDR3 is built from 21 residues. The chain's CDR3 is CASSLGSGRRLAGESTDTQYF. DNA of the CDR3: TGTGCTAGCAGCTTAGGGTCTGGGCGGAGACTAGCGGGGGAATCCACAGATACGCAGTATTTT.

This chain links TRBV3-1 (or the pseudogene TRBV3-2) with TRBJ1-1, with a weak D call TRBD1 (5 bases). The germline V gene has CDR1 LGHDT and CDR2 YNNKEL (reference sequence). The CDR3 extends over 13 amino acids. Trimming left V 5 bases short and J 6 bases short, with 13 bases between. In nucleotides, the CDR3 is TGTGCCAGCAGCTTCGGGGGAGGGGCTGAAGCTTTCTTT. Protein: CASSFGGGAEAFF.

The chain uses TRBV7-9 and TRBJ2-7, with 7 bases that match TRBD1. CDR1 SEHNR and CDR2 FQNEAQ come from the germline V gene (reference sequence). The CDR3 consists of 12 residues. After removal of 8 bases from V and 2 bases from J, the junction contained 3 bases not matched to a gene. CDR3 in DNA: TGTGCCAGCTTGGGACAGACCTACGAGCAGTACTTC. It is translated as CASLGQTYEQYF.

This clone was counted a single time. The rearrangement uses TRBV6-5 and TRBJ1-5, with D perhaps matching TRBD1 (5 bases). Trimming removed 2 bases at V and 9 bases at J, with 17 bases between. Germline loops: CDR1 MNHEY, CDR2 SVGAGI. This CDR3 has 15 residues. The DNA of the CDR3 is TGTGCCAGCAGTTACGATTCCGGGGGGAGTTGGCCCCAGCATTTT. Its protein product is CASSYDSGGSWPQHF.

This chain joins TRBV19 and TRBJ1-1; the match to TRBD1 covers 8 bases. Germline V gene lookup returns CDR1 LNHDA and CDR2 SQIVND (reference sequence). With 5 bases clipped from V and 5 bases from J, the junction kept 4 bases outside the gene matches. This CDR3 has 13 residues. The chain's CDR3 is CASSAQGGTEAFF. The CDR3 region has the DNA TGTGCCAGTAGTGCACAGGGGGGGACTGAAGCTTTCTTT.

This clone was found a few times. The chain recombines TRBV5-1 with TRBJ2-3, with 14 bases that match TRBD2. There are 21 residues in the CDR3. The V gene end was trimmed by 4 bases and the J gene end by 3 bases; junction bases not matched to a gene: 19. Germline V CDR1 and CDR2: SGHRS, YFSETQ. The CDR3 DNA sequence: TGCGCCAGCAGCCCTCGTGGCGGGGGGACTAGCGGGAGTCTAGGGACAGATACGCAGTATTTT. As protein: CASSPRGGGTSGSLGTDTQYF. The complete variable domain, with remaining parts taken from reference TRBV5-1 and TRBJ2-3, reads KAGVTQTPRYLIKTRGQQVTLSCSPISGHRSVSWYQQTPGQGLQFLFEYFSETQRNKGNFPGRFSGRQFSNSRSEMNVSTLELGDSALYLCASSPRGGGTSGSLGTDTQYFGPGTRLTVL.

The CDR3 DNA reads as TGTGCCTGGAAACAGGGTTACGAGCAGTACTTC. It encodes CAWKQGYEQYF. This chain joins TRBV30 and TRBJ2-7; D is possibly TRBD1 (6 bases). The CDR3 has 11 residues. The germline V gene has CDR1 GTSNPN and CDR2 SVGIG (reference sequence). Trimming left V 4 bases short and J 4 bases short, with 8 bases between. The whole variable domain, filled in from reference TRBV30 and TRBJ2-7, reads SQTIHQWPATLVQPVGSPLSLECTVEGTSNPNLYWYRQAAGRGLQLLFYSVGIGQISSEVPQNLSASRPQDRQFILSSKKLLLSDSGFYLCAWKQGYEQYFGPGTRLTVT.

The genes are TRBV4-3 and TRBJ2-7; 7 bases fit TRBD1. Germline assignment: CDR1 LGHNA and CDR2 YSLEER. V trimming: 4 bases; J trimming: 4 bases; junction bases outside the gene matches: 10. The CDR3 consists of 15 residues. CDR3 sequence: CASSLDQGQTYEQYF. In nucleotides, the CDR3 is TGCGCCAGCAGCCTAGACCAGGGACAGACATACGAGCAGTACTTC.

The chain employs TRBV11-3 and TRBJ2-2; no firm D call. The CDR3 has 14 amino acids. The V gene's germline CDR1 is SGHNT and CDR2 YENEEA. Trimming removed 5 bases from V and 4 bases from J, with 11 bases in between. Here the CDR3 reads CASSPFGPTGELFF. The DNA for the CDR3 is TGTGCCAGCAGCCCGTTCGGTCCCACCGGGGAGCTGTTTTTT. Full variable domain (missing parts from reference TRBV11-3 and TRBJ2-2): EAGVVQSPRYKIIEKKQPVAFWCNPISGHNTLYWYLQNLGQGPELLIRYENEEAVDDSQLPKDRFSAERLKGVDSTLKIQPAELGDSAVYLCASSPFGPTGELFFGEGSRLTVL.

The rearrangement links TRBV27 to TRBJ1-1; D not resolved. This CDR3 is 18 amino acids long. Between the trimmed V and J ends, which lost 1 base and 2 bases, there was a span of 20 bases. CDR1 and CDR2 from the germline V gene are MNHEY and SMNVEV (reference sequence). CDR3 residues: CASSLLGPRGADNTEAFF. The CDR3 bases are TGTGCCAGCAGTTTATTAGGTCCGCGGGGAGCTGACAACACTGAAGCTTTCTTT.

The V call is TRBV6-5, the J call TRBJ2-7, with no clear D. The ends were cut back, 11 bases at V and 3 bases at J, with 11 bases in the middle. Germline CDR1 and CDR2: MNHEY and SVGAGI. The CDR3 is made up of 11 amino acids. The CDR3 DNA reads as TGTGCCTTTGGGCCTAACTACGAGCAGTACTTC. Amino acids: CAFGPNYEQYF.

The chain uses TRBV5-1 and TRBJ2-1; 10 bases fit TRBD2. The CDR3 sequence is 13 residues long. The V gene end was trimmed by 6 bases and the J gene end by 7 bases; junction bases not matched to a gene: 4. Germline CDR1 SGHRS, CDR2 YFSETQ. Here the CDR3 reads CASNPSGGNEQFF. The DNA of the CDR3 is TGCGCCAGCAATCCTAGCGGGGGAAATGAGCAGTTCTTC.

The gene calls are TRBV19 and TRBJ1-2; 8 bases align to TRBD1. This CDR3 comprises 14 residues. V gave up 6 bases and J gave up 5 bases; unmatched junction bases: 8. Germline CDR1 and CDR2: LNHDA and SQIVND (reference sequence). DNA for the CDR3: TGTGCCAGTAGCGAGCAGGGGGCATATTATGGCTACACCTTC. It yields the protein CASSEQGAYYGYTF.

The chain links TRBV5-6 to TRBJ2-1, with 9 nucleotides matching TRBD2. The CDR3 has 16 residues. The V segment lost 5 bases and the J segment 8 bases; nucleotides outside the gene matches: 14. The germline CDR1 and CDR2 sequences are SGHDT and YYEEEE. The CDR3: CASRWRLSGRSDEQFF. The CDR3 DNA is TGTGCCAGCAGATGGCGGCTCAGCGGGAGGTCGGATGAGCAGTTCTTC.

The chain joins TRBV18 to TRBJ1-5; the match to TRBD1 covers 7 bases. Germline CDR1 KGHSH, CDR2 LQKENI. CDR3 length: 16 residues. Unmatched junction bases numbered 2, after V lost 0 bases and J lost 0 bases. The CDR3 coding sequence is TGTGCCAGCTCACCACCGGACAGGCTTAGCAATCAGCCCCAGCATTTT. Protein: CASSPPDRLSNQPQHF. Looking up the rest from reference TRBV18 and TRBJ1-5 gives the full variable domain: NAGVMQNPRHLVRRRGQEARLRCSPMKGHSHVYWYRQLPEEGLKFMVYLQKENIIDESGMPKERFSAEFPKEGPSILRIQQVVRGDSAAYFCASSPPDRLSNQPQHFGDGTRLSIL.

This chain joins TRBV11-1 and TRBJ2-3; D gene ambiguous. The V gene lost 4 bases and the J gene lost 0 bases, with 11 bases spanning the gap. The CDR3 sequence is 15 residues long. The germline V gene encodes CDR1 SGHAT and CDR2 FQDESV (reference sequence). CDR3 loop: CASSSRPGSTDTQYF. The CDR3 coding sequence is TGTGCCAGCAGCTCCCGGCCAGGTAGCACAGATACGCAGTATTTT.

V usage is TRBV7-2 and J usage is TRBJ1-2; a possible D gene is TRBD1 (5 bases). The length of the CDR3 is 15 residues. Germline-derived CDR1 and CDR2 are SGHTA and FQGNSA. V was pared by 1 base and J by 3 bases, with 12 bases between. The CDR3 DNA is TGTGCCAGCAGCTTAGAAGCAGGGAAGGACTATGGCTACACCTTC. It translates to CASSLEAGKDYGYTF.

This clone was found once. This chain joins TRBV13 and TRBJ2-7; TRBD2 matches at 9 bases. Germline values: CDR1 PRHDT, CDR2 FYEKMQ (reference sequence). Trimming cost V 5 bases and J 3 bases; bases outside gene matches: 2. The CDR3 contains 13 residues. The chain's CDR3 is CASSETSGYEQYF. In DNA form, the CDR3 reads TGTGCCAGCAGCGAGACTAGCGGCTACGAGCAGTACTTC. Using reference TRBV13 and TRBJ2-7 for the parts outside the CDR3, the full variable domain is AAGVIQSPRHLIKEKRETATLKCYPIPRHDTVYWYQQGPGQDPQFLISFYEKMQSDKGSIPDRFSAQQFSDYHSELNMSSLELGDSALYFCASSETSGYEQYFGPGTRLTVT.

This clone was counted between two and nine times. The chain couples TRBV30 to TRBJ1-3, with D maybe TRBD1 (5 bases). Between the trimmed V and J ends, which lost 4 bases and 3 bases, there was a span of 7 bases. CDR1 and CDR2 (germline): GTSNPN, SVGIG (reference sequence). The CDR3 consists of 12 residues. The CDR3 sequence is CAWKGVGNTIYF. The CDR3, as DNA: TGTGCCTGGAAAGGGGTTGGAAACACCATATATTTT.

The gene calls are TRBV4-1 and TRBJ2-3; 10 nucleotides match TRBD2. Germline-derived CDR1 and CDR2 are MGHRA and YSYEKL. J lost 5 bases, V lost 0 bases, and 5 bases had no gene match. The CDR3 is made up of 16 amino acids. CDR3 nucleotide sequence: TGCGCCAGCAGCCAAGAATTAGCGGGGGGTTTAGATACGCAGTATTTT. It encodes CASSQELAGGLDTQYF.

This rearrangement joins TRBV16 to TRBJ1-5; D ambiguous. In germline, CDR1 is KGHSY, CDR2 FQNENV. This CDR3 spans 14 amino acids. The ends were cut back, 4 bases at V and 5 bases at J, with 12 bases in the middle. CDR3 in DNA: TGTGCCAGCAGCCTTAGTCCCGGTTATCAGCCCCAGCATTTT. It specifies CASSLSPGYQPQHF. The variable domain in full, with the rest retrieved from reference TRBV16 and TRBJ1-5, is GEEVAQTPKHLVRGEGQKAKLYCAPIKGHSYVFWYQQVLKNEFKFLISFQNENVFDETGMPKERFSAKCLPNSPCSLEIQATKLEDSAVYFCASSLSPGYQPQHFGDGTRLSIL.

This clone appeared a few times. This rearrangement joins TRBV11-2 to TRBJ2-2; TRBD2 matches at 7 bases. CDR1 is SGHAT and CDR2 is FQNNGV in the germline V gene. V lost 1 base to trimming and J lost 5 bases; unmatched junction nucleotides: 13. The CDR3 totals 18 residues. Here the CDR3 reads CASSLGFGSGGSTGELFF. The CDR3 bases are TGTGCCAGCAGCTTAGGTTTTGGTTCGGGGGGAAGTACCGGGGAGCTGTTTTTT. The variable domain in full, completed from reference TRBV11-2 and TRBJ2-2, reads EAGVAQSPRYKIIEKRQSVAFWCNPISGHATLYWYQQILGQGPKLLIQFQNNGVVDDSQLPKDRFSAERLKGVDSTLKIQPAKLEDSAVYLCASSLGFGSGGSTGELFFGEGSRLTVL.

This clone has just one count. The chain uses TRBV13 and TRBJ2-2; 8 positions match TRBD2. The trim removed 0 bases at V and 6 bases at J, leaving 9 bases unmatched. Germline V gene data show CDR1 as PRHDT and CDR2 as FYEKMQ (reference sequence). This CDR3 comprises 17 residues. CDR3: CASSLGRAGALPGELFF. The CDR3 DNA sequence: TGTGCCAGCAGCTTAGGCCGAGCGGGGGCCCTACCCGGGGAGCTGTTTTTT.

This clone came up once. J is TRBJ1-5 and V is TRBV28; D unclear. The germline V gene encodes CDR1 MDHEN and CDR2 SYDVKM. There are 12 residues in the CDR3. Trimming removed 3 bases at V and 5 bases at J, with 5 bases between. The CDR3 DNA reads as TGTGCCAGCAGTTTGGAGGATCAGCCCCAGCATTTT. As protein: CASSLEDQPQHF.

The genes are TRBV9 and TRBJ2-7, with D maybe TRBD2 (6 bases). Trimming took 4 bases from V and 6 from J, leaving 20 bases between them. CDR3 size: 15 residues. The germline V gene has CDR1 SGDLS and CDR2 YYNGEE. CDR3 coding DNA: TGTGCCAGCAGCCCCGGGGGTCCGGGGACGGGCGAGCAGTACTTC. Its protein product is CASSPGGPGTGEQYF.

This rearrangement joins TRBV6-5 to TRBJ1-2; no definite D call. The CDR3 runs to 13 residues. Germline CDR1 reads MNHEY; CDR2 reads SVGAGI. Trimming cost V 0 bases and J 8 bases, with 10 bases left between them. CDR3 region: CASSYSRGRGYTF. CDR3 sequence (DNA): TGTGCCAGCAGTTACTCGAGAGGGCGCGGCTACACCTTC.